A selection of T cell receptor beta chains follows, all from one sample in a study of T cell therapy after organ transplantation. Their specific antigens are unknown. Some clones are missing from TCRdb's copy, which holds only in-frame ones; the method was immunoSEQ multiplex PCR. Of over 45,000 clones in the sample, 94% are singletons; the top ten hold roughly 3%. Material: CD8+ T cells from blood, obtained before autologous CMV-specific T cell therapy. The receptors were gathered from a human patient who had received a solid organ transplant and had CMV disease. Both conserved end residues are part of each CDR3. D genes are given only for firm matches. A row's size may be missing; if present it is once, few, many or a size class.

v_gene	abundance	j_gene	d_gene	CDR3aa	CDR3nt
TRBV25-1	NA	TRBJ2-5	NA	CASSSGYQETQYF	TGTGCCAGCAGCTCGGGGTACCAAGAGACCCAGTACTTC
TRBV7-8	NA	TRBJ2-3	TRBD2	CASSLDVSGSHTDTQYF	TGTGCCAGCAGCTTAGATGTTAGCGGGTCCCACACAGATACGCAGTATTTT
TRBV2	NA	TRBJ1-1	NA	CASMDRILNTEAFF	TGTGCCAGCATGGATAGGATTCTGAACACTGAAGCTTTCTTT
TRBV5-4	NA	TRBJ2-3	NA	CASSYNSPDTQYF	TGTGCCAGCAGCTATAACTCACCAGATACGCAGTATTTT
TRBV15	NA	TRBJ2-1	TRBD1	CATSRGEGTGRYEQFF	TGTGCCACCAGCAGAGGGGAGGGGACAGGGCGGTATGAGCAGTTCTTC
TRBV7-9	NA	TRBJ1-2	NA	CASSLIRLHYGYTF	TGTGCCAGCAGCCTCATTCGGCTTCACTATGGCTACACCTTC
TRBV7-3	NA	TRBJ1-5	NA	CASSSGIGNQPQHF	TGTGCCAGCAGCTCAGGAATTGGGAATCAGCCCCAGCATTTT
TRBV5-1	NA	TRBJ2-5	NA	CASIPDEGTQYF	TGCGCCAGCATACCCGACGAAGGGACCCAGTACTTC
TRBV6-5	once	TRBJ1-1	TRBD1	CASRLTGGTNTEAFF	TGTGCCAGCAGATTAACAGGGGGCACGAACACTGAAGCTTTCTTT
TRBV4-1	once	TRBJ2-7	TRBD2	CASSQGSGLADEQYF	TGCGCCAGCAGCCAAGGCAGCGGACTAGCAGACGAGCAGTACTTC
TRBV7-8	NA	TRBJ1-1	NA	CASSQQGWTEAFF	TGTGCCAGCAGTCAACAGGGTTGGACTGAAGCTTTCTTT
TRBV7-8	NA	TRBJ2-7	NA	CASTISLRTGPYEQYF	TGTGCCAGCACCATTTCACTCCGGACTGGGCCCTACGAGCAGTACTTC
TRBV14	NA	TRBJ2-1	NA	CASSQDYRGFQTNNEQFF	TGTGCCAGCAGCCAAGATTATAGGGGGTTCCAGACCAACAATGAGCAGTTCTTC
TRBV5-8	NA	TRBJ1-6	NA	CASSLWFPQGYNSPLHF	TGTGCCAGCAGCTTGTGGTTCCCGCAGGGCTATAATTCACCCCTCCACTTT
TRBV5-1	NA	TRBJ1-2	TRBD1	CASSGDRVDYGYTF	TGCGCCAGCAGCGGGGACAGGGTGGACTATGGCTACACCTTC
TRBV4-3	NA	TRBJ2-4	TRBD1	CASSQGQGANIQYF	TGCGCCAGCAGCCAAGGACAGGGGGCAAACATTCAGTACTTC